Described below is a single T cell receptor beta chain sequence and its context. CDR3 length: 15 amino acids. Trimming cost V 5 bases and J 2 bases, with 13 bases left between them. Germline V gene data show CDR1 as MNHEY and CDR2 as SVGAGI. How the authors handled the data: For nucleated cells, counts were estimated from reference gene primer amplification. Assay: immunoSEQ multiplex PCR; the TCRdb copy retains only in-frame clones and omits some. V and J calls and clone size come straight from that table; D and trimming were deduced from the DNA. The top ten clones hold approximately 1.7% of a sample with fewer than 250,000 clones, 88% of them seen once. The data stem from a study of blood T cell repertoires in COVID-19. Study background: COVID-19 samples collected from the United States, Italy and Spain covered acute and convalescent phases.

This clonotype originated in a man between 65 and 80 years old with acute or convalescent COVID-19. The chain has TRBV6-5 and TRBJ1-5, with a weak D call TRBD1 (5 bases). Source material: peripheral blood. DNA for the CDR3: TGTGCCAGCAGTCCCGGAGGGGTAGGCAATCAGCCCCAGCATTTT. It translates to CASSPGGVGNQPQHF.